The subject of this entry is one TCR beta chain. At one end, the junction sequence differs from germline, possibly due to a read error. In addition to blood RNA drawn from unsorted whole blood, germline DNA was extracted. Starting from 500 ng of total RNA, TCR beta cDNA was produced with a primer in the constant region. Libraries for TCR beta were built through three nested multiplex PCR rounds, which together made up a slightly modified ARM-PCR procedure. In the first two PCR rounds, TRBV1-TRBV30 forward primers were paired with a C-beta reverse primer, and each round lasted roughly 10 cycles. TCRdb fed the multiplex PCR reads into MiXCR, producing one record per CDR3 protein. The sample has about 180,000 distinct CDR3 sequences; about 60% are singletons. The sample originates from a study of tumor-infiltrating lymphocytes in primary liver carcinoma. Germline V gene data show CDR1 as SGHAT and CDR2 as FQNNGV. This CDR3 has 15 residues.

This TCR derives from a man aged 40-55 years with primary liver carcinoma and hepatitis B virus infection. V gene TRBV11-2 combines with J gene TRBJ1-6; D possibly corresponds to TRBD1 (5 bases). Material for sequencing was peripheral blood. DNA of the CDR3: TGTGTCAGCAGCTTAACTAGGGGACTAAATTCACCCCTCCACTTT. Residues: CVSSLTRGLNSPLHF.